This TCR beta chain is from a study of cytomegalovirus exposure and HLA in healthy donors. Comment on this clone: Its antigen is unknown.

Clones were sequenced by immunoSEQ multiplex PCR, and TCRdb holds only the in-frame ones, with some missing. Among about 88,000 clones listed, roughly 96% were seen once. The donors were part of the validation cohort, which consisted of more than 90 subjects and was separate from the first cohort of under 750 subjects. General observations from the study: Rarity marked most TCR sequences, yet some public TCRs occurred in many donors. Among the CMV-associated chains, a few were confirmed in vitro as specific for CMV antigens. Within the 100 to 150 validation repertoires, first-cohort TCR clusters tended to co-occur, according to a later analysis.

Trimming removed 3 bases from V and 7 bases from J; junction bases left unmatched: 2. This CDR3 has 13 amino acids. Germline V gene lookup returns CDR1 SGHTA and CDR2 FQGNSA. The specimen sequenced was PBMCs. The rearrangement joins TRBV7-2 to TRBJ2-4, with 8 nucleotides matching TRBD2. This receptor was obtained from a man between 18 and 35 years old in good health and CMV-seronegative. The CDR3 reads CASSFRLANIQYF. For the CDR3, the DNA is TGTGCCAGCAGCTTCCGACTAGCGAACATTCAGTACTTC.